The 26 T cell receptor beta chains reported below all come from one sample, sequenced in a study of T-cell reconstitution after alpha-beta-depleted transplantation in children. The authors prepared the TCRbeta library with unique molecular identifiers. TCRdb used MiXCR to reprocess the PCR reads, holding one entry per CDR3 protein. The table has around 450,000 distinct CDR3 sequences, roughly two fifths seen once. Source: PBMCs, taken before TCRalphabeta/CD19-depleted stem cell transplant. The source is a girl aged 2 to 10 with aplastic anemia, due to receive a stem cell transplant.

This clonotype was observed a handful of times. This chain links TRBV15 with TRBJ2-5, with D hard to call. The CDR3 runs to 15 residues. Trimming pared 3 bases from V and 3 bases from J, leaving 14 bases between. In germline, CDR1 is LNHNV, CDR2 YYDKDF (reference sequence). The CDR3 protein is CATSSRRSPKETQYF. For the CDR3, the DNA is TGTGCCACCAGCAGTAGACGGAGCCCAAAAGAGACCCAGTACTTC.

V and J are TRBV27 and TRBJ2-1; the D gene could be TRBD1 or TRBD2 (5 bases each). This CDR3 region has 14 residues. From germline, CDR1 is MNHEY and CDR2 SMNVEV (reference sequence). With 8 bases removed from V and 2 bases from J, the gap between germline ends came to 13 bases. CDR3 in DNA: TGTGCCAGCCGAGGGGTACCCACCTACAATGAGCAGTTCTTC. Residues: CASRGVPTYNEQFF.

The count of this clonotype is one. The chain has TRBV5-1 and TRBJ2-2; TRBD2 agrees at 11 bases. Losses at the gene ends were 4 bases for V and 6 bases for J; bases not matched to a gene: 5. The CDR3 length is 15 residues. Germline lookup yields CDR1 SGHRS and CDR2 YFSETQ. The DNA of the CDR3 is TGCGCCAGCAGCGCGACTAGCGGGGACGCCGGGGAGCTGTTTTTT. Protein sequence: CASSATSGDAGELFF.

The sample holds many counts of this clonotype. This chain joins TRBV7-9 and TRBJ2-7, with D unclear. The CDR3 length is 13 residues. Germline loops: CDR1 SEHNR, CDR2 FQNEAQ (reference sequence). Trimming cost V 1 base and J 0 bases, with 4 bases left between them. The CDR3 spells CASSLGYSYEQYF. The CDR3 DNA is TGTGCCAGCAGCTTAGGGTACTCCTACGAGCAGTACTTC.

The J gene is TRBJ2-6, the V gene TRBV20-1; D is perhaps TRBD1 (5 bases). CDR1 and CDR2 from the germline V gene are DFQATT and SNEGSKA (reference sequence). Trimming pared 6 bases from V and 1 base from J, leaving 16 bases between. This CDR3 region has 16 residues. CDR3 protein: CSARAGKGSGANVLTF. CDR3 sequence (DNA): TGCAGTGCGCGAGCTGGGAAGGGGTCTGGGGCCAACGTCCTGACTTTC.

Notes on this clonotype: One end of the junction does not line up with germline, which may come from a read error. The chain is built from TRBV7-9 and TRBJ2-5; D call uncertain. Germline V gives CDR1 SEHNR, CDR2 FQNEAQ (reference sequence). The CDR3 is made up of 14 amino acids. CDR3 in amino acids: CASSLIGPQGTQYF. The CDR3 DNA is TGTGCCAGCAGCTTAATCGGGCCCCAAGGGACCCAGTACTTC.

This clonotype showed up just once. The gene calls are TRBV16 and TRBJ2-5; D uncertain. The V end was cut by 0 bases, the J end by 5 bases, with 4 bases between. CDR1 is KGHSY and CDR2 is FQNENV in the germline V gene. The CDR3 is 12 amino acids. The CDR3 DNA is TGTGCCAGCAGCCAATCGTTGGAGACCCAGTACTTC. As protein: CASSQSLETQYF.

The rearrangement joins TRBV11-3 to TRBJ2-1, with D unresolved. Germline values: CDR1 SGHNT, CDR2 YENEEA. V was clipped by 2 bases and J by 5 bases, with 7 bases between them. The CDR3 is made up of 13 amino acids. As DNA, the CDR3 is TGTGCCAGCAGCTTACGTTCAGACAATGAGCAGTTCTTC. Its translation is CASSLRSDNEQFF. The full variable domain, its missing parts supplied by reference TRBV11-3 and TRBJ2-1, is EAGVVQSPRYKIIEKKQPVAFWCNPISGHNTLYWYLQNLGQGPELLIRYENEEAVDDSQLPKDRFSAERLKGVDSTLKIQPAELGDSAVYLCASSLRSDNEQFFGPGTRLTVL.

V is TRBV20-1 and J is TRBJ1-2; perhaps TRBD1 as D (5 bases). Germline lookup yields CDR1 DFQATT and CDR2 SNEGSKA (reference sequence). CDR3 length: 12 amino acids. Deletions cut 3 bases from V and 6 bases from J, with 11 bases between. For the CDR3, the DNA is TGCAGTGCTAGCGAGGGGAAGGATGGCTACACCTTC. Protein: CSASEGKDGYTF.

This clonotype occurred many times. This chain joins TRBV9 and TRBJ2-5; no reliable D call. CDR3 length: 15 amino acids. V was cut by 2 bases and J by 5 bases, with 16 bases left in between. CDR1 is SGDLS and CDR2 is YYNGEE in the germline V gene. DNA of the CDR3: TGTGCCAGCAGCGTTTGGGTAGGGTTGTCGGAGACCCAGTACTTC. Protein: CASSVWVGLSETQYF.

The CDR3 region has the DNA TGTGCCACCTCCACTAGACCTCCCCCAGATACGCAGTATTTT. Its translation is CATSTRPPPDTQYF. The chain is built from TRBV15 and TRBJ2-3; possibly TRBD2 for D (5 bases). Germline CDR1 LNHNV, CDR2 YYDKDF (reference sequence). This CDR3 has 14 amino acids. V lost 8 bases to trimming and J lost 4 bases, with 16 bases between them. The full variable domain, in which reference TRBV15 and TRBJ2-3 provide the parts outside the CDR3, is DAMVIQNPRYQVTQFGKPVTLSCSQTLNHNVMYWYQQKSSQAPKLLFHYYDKDFNNEADTPDNFQSRRPNTSFCFLDIRSPGLGDTAMYLCATSTRPPPDTQYFGPGTRLTVL.

This chain connects TRBV2 to TRBJ2-3; no reliable D call. Trimming pared 5 bases from V and 6 bases from J, leaving 12 bases between. Germline values: CDR1 SNHLY, CDR2 FYNNEI. This CDR3 is 13 amino acids long. The CDR3 reads CASSPRAPDTQYF. For the CDR3, the DNA is TGTGCCAGCAGTCCCCGGGCCCCGGATACGCAGTATTTT. Full variable domain (missing parts from reference TRBV2 and TRBJ2-3): EPEVTQTPSHQVTQMGQEVILRCVPISNHLYFYWYRQILGQKVEFLVSFYNNEISEKSEIFDDQFSVERPDGSNFTLKIRSTKLEDSAMYFCASSPRAPDTQYFGPGTRLTVL.

About this clonotype itself: Just one base apart from a much larger clone, this may be a read error. The rearrangement links TRBV29-1 to TRBJ2-2; the D is unclear. This CDR3 is built from 13 residues. Per the germline V gene, CDR1 is SQVTM and CDR2 is ANQGSEA. The CDR3 spells CIVRPVNTGELFF. CDR3 coding DNA: TGCATCGTTCGTCCAGTAAACACCGGGGAGCTGTTTTTT.

This chain joins TRBV28 and TRBJ2-7; TRBD2 aligns across 7 bases. The CDR3 covers 13 residues. In germline, CDR1 is MDHEN, CDR2 SYDVKM. Trimming removed 5 bases from V and 3 bases from J; junction bases left unmatched: 4. The DNA for the CDR3 is TGTGCCAGCAGTCTCCAGCGGGACTACGAGCAGTACTTC. It is translated as CASSLQRDYEQYF.

This clonotype was seen ten or more times. CDR3 sequence (DNA): TGCAGCGTTGAGAGGGGACAGGGCTCGCCTTACACCTTC. Protein product: CSVERGQGSPYTF. The gene calls are TRBV29-1 and TRBJ1-2; TRBD1 aligns across 9 bases. After removal of 3 bases from V and 11 bases from J, the junction contained 10 bases not matched to a gene. The germline V gene has CDR1 SQVTM and CDR2 ANQGSEA. CDR3 length equals 13 residues.

The chain carries TRBV21-1 and TRBJ1-1. TRBV21-1 is described as a pseudogene. The CDR3 is 15 amino acids. In DNA form, the CDR3 reads TGTGCCAGCAGCAAAGCGCTAAGACAGAACACTGAAGCTTTCTTT. It is translated as CASSKALRQNTEAFF.

The CDR3 region is CASSFNQRQIYGYTF. The CDR3 DNA follows: TGTGCCAGCAGTTTTAACCAAAGACAGATCTATGGCTACACCTTC. The chain is built from TRBV12-3 or TRBV12-4 and TRBJ1-2; TRBD1 is a possible D gene (5 bases). The CDR3 runs to 15 residues. V shed 3 bases and J shed 4 bases, with 15 bases lying between them.

This clonotype was detected many times. The J gene is TRBJ2-5, the V gene TRBV20-1; D remains ambiguous. Trimming took off 2 bases at V and 5 bases at J, with 3 bases between the two ends. This CDR3 comprises 10 residues. Germline CDR1 is DFQATT and CDR2 is SNEGSKA (reference sequence). The CDR3 region has the DNA TGCAGTGCTAGATACGAGACCCAGTACTTC. It specifies CSARYETQYF.

This clonotype was found a few times. The gene calls are TRBV7-6 and TRBJ1-3; D gene unclear. The CDR3 extends over 14 amino acids. The germline CDR1 and CDR2 sequences are SGHVS and FNYEAQ. Between the trimmed V and J ends, which lost 1 base and 0 bases, there was a span of 4 bases. In nucleotides, the CDR3 is TGTGCCAGCAGCTTAGAGAACTCTGGAAACACCATATATTTT. As protein: CASSLENSGNTIYF.

This sequence joins TRBV2 and TRBJ2-2, with 12 bases aligning to TRBD2. This CDR3 spans 16 amino acids. V trimming: 6 bases; J trimming: 2 bases; junction bases outside the gene matches: 4. Germline assignment: CDR1 SNHLY and CDR2 FYNNEI. The CDR3 DNA reads as TGTGCCAGCAGCGCTAGCGGGAGGGCCAACACCGGGGAGCTGTTTTTT. Translated, it gives CASSASGRANTGELFF.

This clonotype was observed many times. V is TRBV28 and J is TRBJ2-3; 10 bases are a match to TRBD2. V dropped 2 bases and J dropped 1; count of bases not matched to a gene: 9. The CDR3 consists of 18 residues. Germline CDR1 and CDR2: MDHEN and SYDVKM. CDR3 amino acids: CASSLLAGVPGGTDTQYF. DNA for the CDR3: TGTGCCAGCAGTTTACTAGCGGGGGTACCAGGCGGCACAGATACGCAGTATTTT.

This clonotype was recorded a few times. V and J are TRBV20-1 and TRBJ1-2; no clear D. V lost 1 base and J 0 bases, leaving 15 bases between the germline ends. The CDR3 covers 16 residues. Germline-derived CDR1 and CDR2 are DFQATT and SNEGSKA (reference sequence). The CDR3 bases are TGCAGTGCTAGAGCTCGGGAATTCGCTACTAACTATGGCTACACCTTC. Its translation is CSARAREFATNYGYTF.

In its sample, this clonotype was seen a few times. This chain connects TRBV7-9 to TRBJ2-5; 7 bases align to TRBD2. CDR1 is SEHNR, CDR2 FQNEAQ, per germline (reference sequence). The CDR3 is made up of 14 amino acids. J was trimmed by 5 bases and V by 4 bases; bases with no gene match: 7. The CDR3: CASSSSGTRETQYF. CDR3 DNA: TGTGCCAGCAGCTCAAGCGGGACTCGGGAGACCCAGTACTTC.

The chain couples TRBV6-6 to TRBJ2-5; D call uncertain. In germline, CDR1 is MNHNY, CDR2 SVGAGI (reference sequence). V lost 7 bases and J lost 7, with 10 bases in between. The CDR3 spans 11 residues. Here the CDR3 reads CASNVGLTQYF. For the CDR3, the DNA is TGTGCCAGCAATGTGGGGTTGACCCAGTACTTC.

The table lists this clonotype with a few counts. The V call is TRBV2, the J call TRBJ2-1; TRBD2 is a possible D gene (6 bases). This CDR3 comprises 15 residues. With 1 base removed from V and 5 bases from J, the gap between germline ends came to 12 bases. Germline CDR1 reads SNHLY; CDR2 reads FYNNEI. Here the CDR3 reads CASSEDGAGHNEQFF. For the CDR3, the DNA is TGTGCCAGCAGTGAAGATGGCGCGGGACACAATGAGCAGTTCTTC.

The CDR3 region is CSVGDHGAFF. DNA of the CDR3: TGCAGCGTTGGCGACCATGGGGCTTTCTTT. The chain has TRBV29-1 and TRBJ1-1; D unclear. V dropped 4 bases and J dropped 11 bases, with 11 bases sitting between them. The CDR3 sequence is 10 residues long. Per germline, CDR1 SQVTM and CDR2 ANQGSEA.